The 26 T cell receptor beta chains listed next were all sequenced from one sample in a study of blood T cells in healthy people across ages. The authors ran a second PCR of roughly 7 to 11 cycles using a sample-barcoded 5' primer and a J-beta primer mix. A single record per CDR3 protein comes from TCRdb applying MiXCR to the 5' RACE reads. The sample lists 500,000 to 650,000 distinct CDR3 sequences, about 28% occurring once. The sample also formed part of further work on T cells of mothers and their children.

Sequences were obtained from blood. The source of these receptors is a boy between 2 and 10 years old in good health.

The genes are TRBV3-1 and TRBJ2-4; TRBD2 aligns across 7 bases. This CDR3 spans 17 amino acids. Germline V lookup: CDR1 LGHDT, CDR2 YNNKEL (reference sequence). Losses at the gene ends were 5 bases for V and 1 base for J; bases not matched to a gene: 11. CDR3 bases: TGTGCCAGCAGCTCGCTGAGGGGAGGGGCGGCCAAAAACATTCAGTACTTC. Protein: CASSSLRGGAAKNIQYF.

This clonotype was seen only a few times. J is TRBJ2-1 and V is TRBV29-1, with a possible D match to TRBD2 (6 bases). The CDR3 runs to 14 residues. With 6 bases removed from V and 1 base from J, the gap between germline ends came to 13 bases. Per the germline V gene, CDR1 is SQVTM and CDR2 is ANQGSEA. Here the CDR3 reads CSVTGTWSYNEQFF. CDR3 DNA: TGCAGCGTCACGGGGACTTGGTCCTACAATGAGCAGTTCTTC.

This sequence joins TRBV6-5 and TRBJ2-7; possible D gene TRBD1, 6 bases. The germline gives CDR1 MNHEY, CDR2 SVGAGI. The CDR3 has 14 residues. V lost 4 bases and J lost 3, with 13 bases in between. CDR3 bases: TGTGCCAGCAGTTGGGGCACAGGGAACTACGAGCAGTACTTC. It specifies CASSWGTGNYEQYF.

This clonotype was detected ten times or more. The V call is TRBV7-3, the J call TRBJ1-6, with D possibly being TRBD1 (5 bases). The CDR3 is 14 residues long. The V and J ends lost 5 bases and 7 bases respectively, with 12 bases between them. The germline V gene has CDR1 SGHTA and CDR2 FQGTGA. CDR3: CASSLGTENSPLHF. For the CDR3, the DNA is TGTGCCAGCAGCCTAGGGACGGAGAATTCACCCCTCCACTTT.

The table lists this clonotype with a few counts. V and J are TRBV21-1 and TRBJ2-3; the listed D gene, TRBD1, was not tested against the DNA. TRBV21-1 is listed as a pseudogene. The CDR3 runs 15 residues. CDR3 sequence (DNA): TGTGCCAGCAGCGCCGGACAGGGGCGGGCAGATACGCAGTATTTT. Protein: CASSAGQGRADTQYF.

This clonotype was recorded a few times. This sequence joins TRBV10-3 and TRBJ2-2, with 10 positions matching TRBD2. CDR1 is ENHRY and CDR2 is SYGVKD in the germline V gene. V gave up 9 bases and J gave up 4 bases; unmatched junction bases: 5. The CDR3 is 14 amino acids. CDR3 sequence: CAIRGLAVTGELFF. DNA of the CDR3: TGTGCCATTCGAGGACTAGCGGTCACCGGGGAGCTGTTTTTT.

This clonotype was counted ten times or more. This chain links TRBV4-2 with TRBJ2-7; 8 nucleotides match TRBD1. The germline gives CDR1 LGHNA, CDR2 YNFKEQ. The CDR3 runs to 13 residues. With V trimmed by 0 bases and J by 6 bases, 1 base remained unmatched. CDR3 residues: CASSQDRGREQYF. DNA of the CDR3: TGTGCCAGCAGCCAAGACAGGGGGCGCGAGCAGTACTTC.

This clonotype was seen a handful of times. The chain employs TRBV10-3 and TRBJ2-3, with unresolved D. V lost 6 bases and J lost 2, with 3 bases in between. Germline CDR1 ENHRY, CDR2 SYGVKD. The CDR3 covers 11 residues. CDR3 amino acids: CAIRHTDTQYF. The CDR3 region has the DNA TGTGCCATCAGACACACAGATACGCAGTATTTT.

Only a few counts were recorded for this clonotype. V is TRBV3-1 and J is TRBJ2-5, with a possible D match to TRBD1 (5 bases). The V and J ends lost 4 bases and 1 base respectively, with 13 bases between them. The CDR3 is 15 amino acids. Germline CDR1 LGHDT, CDR2 YNNKEL (reference sequence). The DNA for the CDR3 is TGTGCCAGCAGCCTAAGAAACCAGGGCCAAGAGACCCAGTACTTC. Translating gives CASSLRNQGQETQYF.

The table lists this clonotype with a few counts. The chain uses TRBV27 and TRBJ1-4; weak D call: TRBD1 (6 bases). Germline CDR1 reads MNHEY; CDR2 reads SMNVEV (reference sequence). There are 14 residues in the CDR3. Between the trimmed V and J ends, which lost 3 bases and 7 bases, there was a span of 12 bases. The CDR3 spells CASSFAGVGEKLFF. The DNA of the CDR3 is TGTGCCAGCAGTTTCGCAGGGGTGGGTGAAAAACTGTTTTTT.

The gene calls are TRBV10-3 and TRBJ1-4; D gene unclear. From germline, CDR1 is ENHRY and CDR2 SYGVKD. V gave up 10 bases and J gave up 0 bases, with 9 bases separating them. The CDR3 has 13 amino acids. The CDR3 reads CATSRSTNEKLFF. The CDR3 region has the DNA TGTGCCACCTCTCGATCAACTAATGAAAAACTGTTTTTT.

The rearrangement uses TRBV11-2 and TRBJ2-1; 12 nucleotides align to TRBD2. Germline CDR1 and CDR2: SGHAT and FQNNGV. The junction had 9 bases not matched to a gene; V was cut back by 1 base and J by 8 bases. CDR3 length: 17 residues. The CDR3 DNA sequence: TGTGCCAGCAGCTTAGGGCCCCTAGCGGGGGGGTGGGATGAGCAGTTCTTC. It yields the protein CASSLGPLAGGWDEQFF.

This chain connects TRBV21-1 to TRBJ1-4; TRBD1, the table's D call, lacks a check against the DNA. TRBV21-1 is assigned pseudogene status. The CDR3 contains 16 residues. CDR3 in amino acids: CASSKSAGTENEKLFF. CDR3 bases: TGTGCCAGCAGCAAATCTGCCGGGACAGAGAATGAAAAACTGTTTTTT.

The chain joins TRBV5-1 to TRBJ2-5; no reliable D call. The CDR3 is 13 residues long. V was pared by 3 bases and J by 3 bases, with 9 bases between. Germline V gene data show CDR1 as SGHRS and CDR2 as YFSETQ. CDR3 region: CASSSQVKETQYF. DNA for the CDR3: TGCGCCAGCAGCTCCCAGGTAAAAGAGACCCAGTACTTC. The variable domain in full, completed from reference TRBV5-1 and TRBJ2-5, reads KAGVTQTPRYLIKTRGQQVTLSCSPISGHRSVSWYQQTPGQGLQFLFEYFSETQRNKGNFPGRFSGRQFSNSRSEMNVSTLELGDSALYLCASSSQVKETQYFGPGTRLLVL.

Only a few counts were recorded for this clonotype. The rearrangement links TRBV29-1 to TRBJ2-6, with D perhaps TRBD1 (6 bases). The germline V gene has CDR1 SQVTM and CDR2 ANQGSEA. V gave up 6 bases and J gave up 0 bases, with 9 bases separating them. The CDR3 is 14 amino acids. CDR3 nucleotides: TGCAGCGTCACCAGGGGCTCTGGGGCCAACGTCCTGACTTTC. Translated, it gives CSVTRGSGANVLTF. The full variable domain, in which reference TRBV29-1 and TRBJ2-6 provide the parts outside the CDR3, is SAVISQKPSRDICQRGTSLTIQCQVDSQVTMMFWYRQQPGQSLTLIATANQGSEATYESGFVIDKFPISRPNLTFSTLTVSNMSPEDSSIYLCSVTRGSGANVLTFGAGSRLTVL.

This chain links TRBV14 with TRBJ2-1; D is possibly TRBD2 (5 bases). This CDR3 is built from 20 residues. Germline V CDR1 and CDR2: SGHDN, FVKESK. The germline V and J ends were trimmed by 1 base and 0 bases, with 22 bases remaining between them. DNA for the CDR3: TGTGCCAGCAGCCAAGTATCGGGGTACCGTCGAATTCCCTCCTACAATGAGCAGTTCTTC. The encoded protein is CASSQVSGYRRIPSYNEQFF.

In this sample, this clonotype turned up a few times. The rearrangement uses TRBV7-3 and TRBJ2-1; D gene ambiguous. Germline-derived CDR1 and CDR2 are SGHTA and FQGTGA. V lost 3 bases, J lost 0 bases, and 9 bases lay in between. The CDR3 loop spans 15 amino acids. The CDR3 bases are TGTGCCAGCAGCTTCGTCATGAGCTCCTACAATGAGCAGTTCTTC. Its protein is CASSFVMSSYNEQFF.

CDR3 amino acids: CASSYSRQGALYEQYF. DNA of the CDR3: TGTGCCAGCAGTTACTCTCGACAGGGGGCTCTCTACGAGCAGTACTTC. This rearrangement joins TRBV6-5 to TRBJ2-7; 10 bases agree with TRBD1. The CDR3 contains 16 residues. Trimming took 0 bases from V and 3 from J; bases not matched to a gene: 5. Germline V lookup: CDR1 MNHEY, CDR2 SVGAGI.

V usage is TRBV5-6 and J usage is TRBJ2-2, with TRBD2 matching 7 bases. There are 18 residues in the CDR3. V shed 0 bases and J 2 bases; nucleotides not matched to a gene: 10. CDR1 and CDR2 (germline): SGHDT, YYEEEE. The CDR3 DNA is TGTGCCAGCAGCTTGGTTTTTTCGGGGGGACTTAACACCGGGGAGCTGTTTTTT. Protein sequence: CASSLVFSGGLNTGELFF.

This clonotype was detected only a few times. The chain combines TRBV27 with TRBJ1-2; 7 nucleotides align to TRBD1. CDR1 and CDR2 (germline): MNHEY, SMNVEV (reference sequence). The V gene end was trimmed by 8 bases and the J gene end by 0 bases; junction bases not matched to a gene: 9. CDR3 length: 15 amino acids. CDR3 coding DNA: TGTGCCAGCCTCCCCGCCGGGACAGCTAACTATGGCTACACCTTC. The encoded protein is CASLPAGTANYGYTF.

This clonotype was detected a few times. V gene TRBV15 combines with J gene TRBJ2-7; the match to TRBD1 covers 9 bases. This CDR3 comprises 15 residues. CDR1 is LNHNV and CDR2 is YYDKDF in the germline V gene (reference sequence). J lost 1 base, V lost 1 base, and 2 bases had no gene match. CDR3: CATSRAGTGSYEQYF. The CDR3 coding sequence is TGTGCCACCAGCAGAGCCGGGACAGGGTCCTACGAGCAGTACTTC.

This clonotype was counted a few times. V is TRBV29-1 and J is TRBJ2-1, with D unresolved. The V end lost 5 bases, the J end lost 6 bases, and 8 bases lay between the germline ends. This CDR3 is built from 11 residues. Germline CDR1 SQVTM, CDR2 ANQGSEA. The CDR3 bases are TGCAGCGTTCTAGAAATCAATGAGCAGTTCTTC. The encoded protein is CSVLEINEQFF.

The gene calls are TRBV18 and TRBJ2-5; no reliable D call. Trimming pared 2 bases from V and 3 bases from J, leaving 7 bases between. The CDR3 totals 13 residues. Germline V gene sequence: CDR1 KGHSH, CDR2 LQKENI. Written as DNA, the CDR3 is TGTGCCAGCTCACCATTTGAGGAAGAGACCCAGTACTTC. Translated, it gives CASSPFEEETQYF.

This clonotype was counted once. The gene calls are TRBV7-2 and TRBJ2-1; D is perhaps TRBD2 (7 bases). With the DNA end fitting TRBJ2-7 better, the J assignment may be wrong. The germline CDR1 and CDR2 sequences are SGHTA and FQGNSA. The CDR3 contains 18 residues. CDR3 nucleotide sequence: TGTGCCAGCAGTTCCCGAAGGGGGGGAGACAGAGTACCCTACGAGCAGTACTTC. It specifies CASSSRRGGDRVPYEQYF.

The chain is built from TRBV5-1 and TRBJ1-2, with a possible D match to TRBD1 (5 bases). The germline V and J ends were trimmed by 4 bases and 12 bases, with 22 bases remaining between them. CDR3 length: 14 amino acids. Germline V lookup: CDR1 SGHRS, CDR2 YFSETQ. CDR3 sequence (DNA): TGCGCCAGCAGCGTTACTCCGGGACGGCGGTCGAACACCTTC. Encoded protein: CASSVTPGRRSNTF.

The chain couples TRBV7-2 to TRBJ2-1, with TRBD2 matching 7 bases. Trimming cost V 1 base and J 2 bases; bases outside gene matches: 5. CDR3 length equals 16 residues. CDR1 is SGHTA and CDR2 is FQGNSA in the germline V gene. Here the CDR3 reads CASSLESGIPYNEQFF. CDR3 bases: TGTGCCAGCAGCTTAGAAAGCGGGATCCCCTACAATGAGCAGTTCTTC.